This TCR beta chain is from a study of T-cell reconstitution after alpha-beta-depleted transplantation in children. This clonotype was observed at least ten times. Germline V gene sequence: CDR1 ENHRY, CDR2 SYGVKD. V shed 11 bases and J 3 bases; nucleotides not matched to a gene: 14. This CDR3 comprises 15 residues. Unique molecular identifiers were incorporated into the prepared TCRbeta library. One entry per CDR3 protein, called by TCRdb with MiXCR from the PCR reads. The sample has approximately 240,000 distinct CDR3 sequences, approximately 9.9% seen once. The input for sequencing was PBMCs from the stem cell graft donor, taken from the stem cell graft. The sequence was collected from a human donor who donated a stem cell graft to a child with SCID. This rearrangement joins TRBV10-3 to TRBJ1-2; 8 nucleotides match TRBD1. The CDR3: CAAEGAGGLDYGYTF. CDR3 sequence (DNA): TGTGCCGCCGAGGGAGCAGGGGGCCTGGACTATGGCTACACCTTC.